The 20 T cell receptor beta chains reported below all come from one sample, sequenced in a study of blood T cell repertoires in COVID-19. The repertoire was sequenced with immunoSEQ multiplex PCR; TCRdb's copy has only in-frame clones and lacks some. The data show about 100,000 clones, around four fifths seen once. Sequenced: peripheral blood. Receptors were obtained from a human donor in a cohort sampled during active COVID-19.

The chain links TRBV7-5 to TRBJ1-1; the D segment call TRBD1 is taken from the table without a DNA check. TRBV7-5 constitutes a pseudogene. The CDR3 runs to 16 residues. The CDR3, as DNA: TGTGCCAGAAGGCCTACAGGGGCCCAGGGGAACACTGAAGCTTTCTTT. It yields the protein CARRPTGAQGNTEAFF.

The chain links TRBV18 to TRBJ2-5, with 11 bases that match TRBD2. J gave up 4 bases and V 5 bases, and 9 bases lay outside the gene matches. There are 16 residues in the CDR3. Germline lookup yields CDR1 KGHSH and CDR2 LQKENI. In DNA, the CDR3 is TGTGCCAGCTCATCACTAGCGGGAGAGGTAGGAGAGACCCAGTACTTC. As protein: CASSSLAGEVGETQYF.

The rearrangement uses TRBV4-1 and TRBJ2-1, with D tentatively TRBD2 (6 bases). V was trimmed by 4 bases and J by 0 bases, leaving 13 bases between them. The germline V gene has CDR1 MGHRA and CDR2 YSYEKL. The CDR3 sequence is 16 residues long. The CDR3, as DNA: TGCGCCAGCAGCCCCCCCCTAGCGAGCTCCTACAATGAGCAGTTCTTC. Translating it yields CASSPPLASSYNEQFF.

The chain links TRBV24-1 to TRBJ1-5; the D is unclear. The CDR3 has 14 residues. Germline loops: CDR1 KGHDR, CDR2 SFDVKD. The V end lost 3 bases, the J end lost 0 bases, and 5 bases lay between the germline ends. In nucleotides, the CDR3 is TGTGCCACCAGTGATGCGGGTAGCAATCAGCCCCAGCATTTT. Encoded protein: CATSDAGSNQPQHF.

The chain recombines TRBV28 with TRBJ2-2, with 7 bases aligning to TRBD1. Trimming cost V 6 bases and J 3 bases; bases outside gene matches: 10. The CDR3 is 16 amino acids. Germline V gene lookup returns CDR1 MDHEN and CDR2 SYDVKM. CDR3 bases: TGTGCCAGCAGATCAAGAGGGGGCTTGTACACCGGGGAGCTGTTTTTT. Translation gives CASRSRGGLYTGELFF. Filled out from reference TRBV28 and TRBJ2-2, the complete variable domain reads DVKVTQSSRYLVKRTGEKVFLECVQDMDHENMFWYRQDPGLGLRLIYFSYDVKMKEKGDIPEGYSVSREKKERFSLILESASTNQTSMYLCASRSRGGLYTGELFFGEGSRLTVL.

The V gene is TRBV7-2, the J gene TRBJ2-5; unclear D gene. V was cut by 2 bases and J by 5 bases, with 9 bases left in between. From germline, CDR1 is SGHTA and CDR2 FQGNSA. This CDR3 has 13 amino acids. CDR3 amino acids: CASSLSLAETQYF. The CDR3 DNA reads TGTGCCAGCAGCTTAAGTCTTGCGGAGACCCAGTACTTC.

This sequence joins TRBV29-1 and TRBJ1-2; a possible D gene is TRBD1 (5 bases). The V end lost 4 bases, the J end lost 4 bases, and 19 bases lay between the germline ends. This CDR3 is built from 15 residues. Germline V gives CDR1 SQVTM, CDR2 ANQGSEA. The CDR3, as DNA: TGCAGCGTTGCCCCCGGTTCGGGGGTGAGCTATGGCTACACCTTC. It yields the protein CSVAPGSGVSYGYTF.

This clone has a single count. The chain links TRBV2 to TRBJ2-7; TRBD1 matches at 11 bases. The CDR3 has 14 amino acids. From germline, CDR1 is SNHLY and CDR2 FYNNEI. V shed 6 bases, J shed 4 bases, and the junction held 5 bases outside the gene matches. The CDR3 sequence: CASSRDRGKYEQYF. The CDR3 nucleotides are TGTGCCAGCAGCCGGGACAGGGGGAAATACGAGCAGTACTTC.

The chain carries TRBV11-2 and TRBJ1-6; 9 nucleotides line up with TRBD1. Trimming took 0 bases from V and 13 from J; bases not matched to a gene: 7. CDR3 length equals 15 residues. Germline lookup yields CDR1 SGHAT and CDR2 FQNNGV. The DNA of the CDR3 is TGTGCCAGCAGCTTAGATCGGGGGACAGGGTCGCCCCTCCACTTT. Its translation: CASSLDRGTGSPLHF.

The count of this clone is one. This rearrangement joins TRBV2 to TRBJ2-7, with 8 bases fitting TRBD2. The CDR3 runs 15 residues. The germline CDR1 and CDR2 sequences are SNHLY and FYNNEI. V lost 5 bases to trimming and J lost 5 bases; unmatched junction nucleotides: 11. This CDR3 reads CASSQYPGTRDEQYF. For the CDR3, the DNA is TGTGCCAGCAGTCAGTATCCTGGGACTAGAGACGAGCAGTACTTC.

The gene calls are TRBV10-3 and TRBJ2-7; 8 positions agree with TRBD2. Germline-derived CDR1 and CDR2 are ENHRY and SYGVKD. This CDR3 region has 14 residues. Trimming removed 6 bases from V and 2 bases from J; junction bases left unmatched: 6. CDR3 nucleotides: TGTGCCATCAGCAAGACTAGCGAGCCCTACGAGCAGTACTTC. This gives the protein CAISKTSEPYEQYF.

The chain employs TRBV12-3 or TRBV12-4 and TRBJ1-4, with D unclear. The CDR3 totals 13 residues. Between the trimmed V and J ends, which lost 5 bases and 6 bases, there was a span of 10 bases. The CDR3 bases are TGTGCCAGCAGTATTACCGGGTATGAAAAACTGTTTTTT. Amino acids: CASSITGYEKLFF.

The chain uses TRBV28 and TRBJ2-5; TRBD1 aligns across 7 bases. Germline V CDR1 and CDR2: MDHEN, SYDVKM. The CDR3 covers 16 residues. J gave up 2 bases and V 3 bases, and 9 bases lay outside the gene matches. CDR3 coding DNA: TGTGCCAGCAGTTTGCATCCGGGACAGCTACAAGAGACCCAGTACTTC. This gives the protein CASSLHPGQLQETQYF.

For the CDR3, the DNA is TGTGCCAGCAGCTTGGCGGGGTATGGCTACACCTTC. It codes for CASSLAGYGYTF. The chain recombines TRBV5-4 with TRBJ1-2; D gene uncertain. Trimming cost V 0 bases and J 5 bases, with 5 bases left between them. The CDR3 spans 12 residues. Germline V gene data show CDR1 as SGHNT and CDR2 as YYREEE (reference sequence).

J is TRBJ1-2 and V is TRBV28; a weak D match, TRBD1 (6 bases). The CDR3 covers 14 residues. Germline V gene sequence: CDR1 MDHEN, CDR2 SYDVKM. Deletions cut 5 bases from V and 8 bases from J, with 18 bases between. CDR3: CASSGSLGALGYTF. The CDR3 bases are TGTGCCAGCAGTGGGAGTCTGGGGGCTCTCGGCTACACCTTC.

This chain connects TRBV28 to TRBJ2-5, with D perhaps TRBD2 (5 bases). Germline CDR1 reads MDHEN; CDR2 reads SYDVKM. V lost 5 bases and J 9 bases, leaving 10 bases between the germline ends. The CDR3 contains 11 residues. The CDR3 sequence: CASSLGLAQYF. CDR3 sequence (DNA): TGTGCCAGCAGTCTCGGACTGGCCCAGTACTTC.

This clone has only a few counts. The rearrangement links TRBV28 to TRBJ1-1, with a tentative D call TRBD1 (6 bases). Germline CDR1 and CDR2: MDHEN and SYDVKM. The CDR3 has 12 amino acids. V lost 6 bases and J lost 9, with 14 bases in between. The CDR3 bases are TGTGCCAGCAGCATCATGACAGGCCAAGCTTTCTTT. Protein sequence: CASSIMTGQAFF.

This rearrangement joins TRBV10-1 to TRBJ2-1; 10 bases align to TRBD2. The germline gives CDR1 WNHNN, CDR2 SYGVQD (reference sequence). V trimming: 3 bases; J trimming: 8 bases; junction bases outside the gene matches: 7. This CDR3 contains 15 residues. In DNA form, the CDR3 reads TGCGCCAGCAGTGACCCCGGGACTAGCGTTGATGAGCAGTTCTTC. Amino acids: CASSDPGTSVDEQFF.

The genes are TRBV2 and TRBJ1-2; 10 bases map to TRBD1. The germline V gene has CDR1 SNHLY and CDR2 FYNNEI. Trimming removed 9 bases from V and 7 bases from J; junction bases left unmatched: 17. The CDR3 covers 16 residues. For the CDR3, the DNA is TGTGCCAGTAACCCACGGACAGGGGGGGGTTCGGGTGGCTACACCTTC. Encoded protein: CASNPRTGGGSGGYTF.

V usage is TRBV5-4 and J usage is TRBJ2-7, with 16 nucleotides matching TRBD2. CDR1 is SGHNT and CDR2 is YYREEE in the germline V gene (reference sequence). V shed 0 bases, J shed 6 bases, and the junction held 15 bases outside the gene matches. The CDR3 is made up of 20 amino acids. The CDR3 region has the DNA TGTGCCAGCAGCTTGGCCGGGACTAGCGGGAGGGCCTTGGGCTCTAGCGAGCAGTACTTC. Translated, it gives CASSLAGTSGRALGSSEQYF.